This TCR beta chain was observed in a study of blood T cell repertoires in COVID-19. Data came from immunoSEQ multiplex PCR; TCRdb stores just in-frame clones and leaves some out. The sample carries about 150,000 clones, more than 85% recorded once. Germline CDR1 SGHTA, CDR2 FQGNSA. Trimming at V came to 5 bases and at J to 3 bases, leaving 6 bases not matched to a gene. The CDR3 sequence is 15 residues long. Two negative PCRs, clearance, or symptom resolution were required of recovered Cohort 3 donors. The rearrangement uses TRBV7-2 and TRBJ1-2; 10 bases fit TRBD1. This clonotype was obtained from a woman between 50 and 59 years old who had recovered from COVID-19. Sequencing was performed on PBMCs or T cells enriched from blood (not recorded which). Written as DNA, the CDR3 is TGTGCCAGCAGCACTAGACAGGGGGCGTACTATGGCTACACCTTC. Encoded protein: CASSTRQGAYYGYTF. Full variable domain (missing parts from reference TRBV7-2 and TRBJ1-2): GAGVSQSPSNKVTEKGKDVELRCDPISGHTALYWYRQSLGQGLEFLIYFQGNSAPDKSGLPSDRFSAERTGGSVSTLTIQRTQQEDSAVYLCASSTRQGAYYGYTFGSGTRLTVV.